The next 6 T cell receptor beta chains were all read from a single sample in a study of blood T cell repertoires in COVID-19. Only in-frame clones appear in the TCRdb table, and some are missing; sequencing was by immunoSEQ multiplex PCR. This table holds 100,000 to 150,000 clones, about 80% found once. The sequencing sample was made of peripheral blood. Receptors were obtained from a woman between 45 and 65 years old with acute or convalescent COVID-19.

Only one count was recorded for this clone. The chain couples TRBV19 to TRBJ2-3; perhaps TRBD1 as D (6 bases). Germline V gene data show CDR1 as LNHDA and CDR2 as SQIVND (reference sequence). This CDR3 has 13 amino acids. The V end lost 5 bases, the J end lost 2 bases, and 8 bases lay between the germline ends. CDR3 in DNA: TGTGCCAGTAGTGAGGGGGACACAGATACGCAGTATTTT. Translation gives CASSEGDTDTQYF.

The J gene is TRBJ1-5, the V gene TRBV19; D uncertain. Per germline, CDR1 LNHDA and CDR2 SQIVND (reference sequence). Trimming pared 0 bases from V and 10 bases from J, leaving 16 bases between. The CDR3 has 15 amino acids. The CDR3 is CASSIDVGGNGPQHF. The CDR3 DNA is TGTGCCAGTAGTATAGATGTCGGAGGGAATGGACCCCAGCATTTT.

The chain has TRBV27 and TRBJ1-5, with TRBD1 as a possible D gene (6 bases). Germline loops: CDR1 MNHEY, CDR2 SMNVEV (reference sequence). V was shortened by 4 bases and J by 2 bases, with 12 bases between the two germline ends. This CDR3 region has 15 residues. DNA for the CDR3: TGTGCCAGCAGTTCACAGGGATTTGGCAATCAGCCCCAGCATTTT. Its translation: CASSSQGFGNQPQHF.

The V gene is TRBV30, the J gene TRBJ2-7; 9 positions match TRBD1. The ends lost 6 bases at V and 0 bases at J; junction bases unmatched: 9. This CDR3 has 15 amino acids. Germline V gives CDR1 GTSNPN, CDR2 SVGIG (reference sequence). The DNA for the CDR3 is TGTGCCTGTGATTCCGACAGGGGGAACTCCTACGAGCAGTACTTC. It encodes CACDSDRGNSYEQYF.

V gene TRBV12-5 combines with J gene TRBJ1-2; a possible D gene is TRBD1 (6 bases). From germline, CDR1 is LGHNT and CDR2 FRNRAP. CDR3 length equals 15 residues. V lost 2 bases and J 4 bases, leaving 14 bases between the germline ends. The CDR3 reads CASGLTTGHFYGYTF. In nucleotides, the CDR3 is TGTGCTAGTGGTTTGACGACGGGACACTTCTATGGCTACACCTTC.

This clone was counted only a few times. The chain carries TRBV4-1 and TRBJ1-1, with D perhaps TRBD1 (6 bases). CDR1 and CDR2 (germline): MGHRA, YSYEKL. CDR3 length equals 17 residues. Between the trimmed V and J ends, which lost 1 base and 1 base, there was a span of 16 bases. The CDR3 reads CASSQGNRVEGNTEAFF. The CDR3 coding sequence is TGCGCCAGCAGCCAAGGGAACAGGGTGGAAGGGAACACTGAAGCTTTCTTT.